These 9 T cell receptor beta chains originate from one sample sequenced in a study of blood T cells in healthy people across ages. Then a second PCR, running about 7 to 11 cycles, was carried out with a sample-barcoded 5' primer and a J-beta primer mix. TCRdb re-called the 5' RACE reads with MiXCR, one entry per CDR3 protein. The sample lists 600,000 or so distinct CDR3 sequences, about 30% occurring once. Sequenced input: blood. Receptors originate from a woman at least 80 years old in good health.

This clonotype was seen many times. J is TRBJ1-6 and V is TRBV7-9; 7 positions agree with TRBD1. Germline V lookup: CDR1 SEHNR, CDR2 FQNEAQ (reference sequence). The CDR3 is 17 amino acids. Losses at the gene ends were 5 bases for V and 6 bases for J; bases not matched to a gene: 13. The CDR3: CASSPFYRQGTNSPLHF. CDR3 sequence (DNA): TGTGCCAGCAGCCCCTTCTACCGACAGGGTACTAATTCACCCCTCCACTTT.

Concerning this clonotype: A much larger clone sits a single nucleotide away, making a read error possible. Because the CDR3's place on the DNA is in doubt, the DNA is left out and the CDR3 is given as listed by TCRdb. This chain joins TRBV6-1 and TRBJ2-5; the table's D call TRBD1 went unverified against the DNA. The germline CDR1 and CDR2 sequences are MNHNS and SASEGT. The CDR3 numbers 13 amino acids, ends counted. The CDR3 sequence: CASSLSGQGDQYF.

The chain is built from TRBV10-3 and TRBJ2-3; D is possibly TRBD2 (7 bases). V shed 11 bases and J shed 6 bases, with 21 bases lying between them. Germline-derived CDR1 and CDR2 are ENHRY and SYGVKD. The CDR3 has 14 amino acids. The CDR3 nucleotides read TGTGCCTATACGGGGGGCACTCCCGGGGATACGCAGTATTTT. This gives the protein CAYTGGTPGDTQYF.

This clonotype was observed a few times. This chain links TRBV6-2 or TRBV6-3 with TRBJ2-2; 7 nucleotides match TRBD1. Trimming removed 6 bases from V and 8 bases from J; junction bases left unmatched: 9. Per the germline V gene, CDR1 is MNHEY and CDR2 is SVGEGT. The CDR3 loop spans 14 amino acids. CDR3 loop: CASRRQGNLGELFF. The CDR3 DNA is TGTGCCAGCAGGAGACAGGGAAATCTTGGGGAGCTGTTTTTT.

About this clonotype itself: Possible read error: a much larger clone is one base away. The chain links TRBV9 to TRBJ2-5; 9 nucleotides line up with TRBD1. This CDR3 is built from 16 residues. Unmatched junction bases numbered 14, after V lost 0 bases and J lost 11 bases. Germline CDR1 is SGDLS and CDR2 is YYNGEE. CDR3 bases: TGTGCCAGCAGCGTAGCCCCGGACAGGGGTAGGAATGAGCAGTACTTC. Translation: CASSVAPDRGRNEQYF.

About this clonotype: Lacking the conserved final phenylalanine or tryptophan, this CDR3 likely reflects a read error. The chain has TRBV15 and TRBJ2-3; the match to TRBD1 covers 7 bases. The V gene end was trimmed by 3 bases and the J gene end by 0 bases; junction bases not matched to a gene: 9. This CDR3 contains 17 residues. Germline CDR1 is LNHNV and CDR2 is YYDKDF (reference sequence). The CDR3 DNA reads as TGTGCCACCAGCAGGGAGAACAGGGGATCTAGCACAGATACGCAGTATAGA. Translated, it gives CATSRENRGSSTDTQYR.

The rearrangement joins TRBV20-1 to TRBJ2-1; D ambiguous. The last part of the DNA fits TRBJ2-7 better; the J call may be wrong. The germline gives CDR1 DFQATT, CDR2 SNEGSKA (reference sequence). The CDR3 totals 16 residues. The CDR3: CSARVGGSSSYNEQYV. CDR3 bases: TGCAGTGCTAGGGTTGGCGGATCAAGCTCCTACAATGAGCAGTACGTC.

This clonotype was observed at least ten times. This rearrangement joins TRBV13 to TRBJ1-1; 8 bases align to TRBD1. Unmatched junction bases numbered 8, after V lost 4 bases and J lost 7 bases. This CDR3 is built from 14 residues. Germline V gene sequence: CDR1 PRHDT, CDR2 FYEKMQ (reference sequence). The CDR3 protein is CASSSTGEWVEAFF. CDR3 sequence (DNA): TGTGCCAGCAGCTCGACAGGGGAATGGGTTGAAGCTTTCTTT.

In the case of this clonotype: A clone one base away is much larger, so this may be a read error. The V gene is TRBV12-3 or TRBV12-4, the J gene TRBJ1-1; tentative D call: TRBD1 (5 bases). CDR3 length: 13 residues. The CDR3 loop is CTSNIDSRHQAFF. In DNA, the CDR3 is TGTACCAGCAACATAGACAGTCGCCATCAAGCTTTCTTT.